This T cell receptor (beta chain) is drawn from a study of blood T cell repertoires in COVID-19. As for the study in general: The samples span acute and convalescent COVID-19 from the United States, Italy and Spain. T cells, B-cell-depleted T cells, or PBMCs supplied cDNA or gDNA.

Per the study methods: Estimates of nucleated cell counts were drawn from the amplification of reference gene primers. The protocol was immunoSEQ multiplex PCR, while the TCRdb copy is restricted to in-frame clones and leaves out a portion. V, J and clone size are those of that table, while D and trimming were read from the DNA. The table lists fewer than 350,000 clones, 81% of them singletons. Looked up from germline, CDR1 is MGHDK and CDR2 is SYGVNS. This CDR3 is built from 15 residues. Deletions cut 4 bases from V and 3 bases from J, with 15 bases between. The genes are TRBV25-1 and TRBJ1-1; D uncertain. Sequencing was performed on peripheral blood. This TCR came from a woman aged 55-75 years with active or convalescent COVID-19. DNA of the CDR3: TGTGCCAGCAGTGCCGCCCTTCGAGCGGACACTGAAGCTTTCTTT. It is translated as CASSAALRADTEAFF.